The 17 T cell receptor beta chains below come from one sample, sequenced in a study of chemoradiotherapy in HPV16-positive cancers. The method was immunoSEQ multiplex PCR; TCRdb's version includes in-frame clones alone and lacks a portion of them. The table lists just under 7,000 clones, about 80% of them singletons. This material was obtained from a patient who underwent chemoradiotherapy. The receptors shown here come from a human donor with HPV-associated anogenital cancer.

The CDR3 reads CASTEVGRAFF. In nucleotides, the CDR3 is TGTGCCAGTACAGAGGTGGGGAGGGCTTTCTTT. This chain links TRBV19 with TRBJ1-1; D unresolved. Germline V lookup: CDR1 LNHDA, CDR2 SQIVND (reference sequence). Deletions cut 7 bases from V and 11 bases from J, with 14 bases between. CDR3 length equals 11 residues.

The chain uses TRBV9 and TRBJ1-1, with a possible D match to TRBD1 (6 bases). This CDR3 is built from 17 residues. Trimming pared 4 bases from V and 1 base from J, leaving 20 bases between. Germline V gene data show CDR1 as SGDLS and CDR2 as YYNGEE. The CDR3 is CASSPKGGAGKNTEAFF. The CDR3 coding sequence is TGTGCCAGCAGCCCGAAGGGGGGGGCAGGGAAGAACACTGAAGCTTTCTTT.

This clone appeared a single time. The chain couples TRBV2 to TRBJ2-1; TRBD1 aligns across 12 bases. V shed 6 bases, J shed 6 bases, and the junction held 3 bases outside the gene matches. The CDR3 runs 14 residues. The germline CDR1 and CDR2 sequences are SNHLY and FYNNEI. Here the CDR3 DNA reads TGTGCCAGCAGGGGACAGGGGGCAAGCAATGAGCAGTTCTTC. This translates into CASRGQGASNEQFF.

The chain employs TRBV29-1 and TRBJ1-3; perhaps TRBD1 as D (5 bases). V gave up 6 bases and J gave up 7 bases, with 19 bases separating them. The CDR3 consists of 14 residues. CDR1 is SQVTM and CDR2 is ANQGSEA in the germline V gene. CDR3 region: CSVLYSGIRNTIYF. CDR3 coding DNA: TGCAGCGTCCTATATTCAGGGATCCGGAACACCATATATTTT.

V and J are TRBV11-2 and TRBJ1-2; TRBD1 might be the D (5 bases). The CDR3 extends over 14 amino acids. Per the germline V gene, CDR1 is SGHAT and CDR2 is FQNNGV. Trimming pared 1 base from V and 7 bases from J, leaving 13 bases between. CDR3 residues: CASSLGPGLLGYTF. The CDR3 DNA reads TGTGCCAGCAGCTTAGGTCCAGGGCTACTTGGCTACACCTTC. The full variable domain, in which reference TRBV11-2 and TRBJ1-2 provide the parts outside the CDR3, is EAGVAQSPRYKIIEKRQSVAFWCNPISGHATLYWYQQILGQGPKLLIQFQNNGVVDDSQLPKDRFSAERLKGVDSTLKIQPAKLEDSAVYLCASSLGPGLLGYTFGSGTRLTVV.

The chain carries TRBV18 and TRBJ2-6; D not resolved. The V gene lost 2 bases and the J gene lost 2 bases, with 16 bases spanning the gap. The CDR3 has 18 residues. Germline V CDR1 and CDR2: KGHSH, LQKENI. The CDR3 bases are TGTGCCAGCTCACCATGGGTAGGCCAACAGACTGGGGCCAACGTCCTGACTTTC. Its translation is CASSPWVGQQTGANVLTF.

This chain joins TRBV9 and TRBJ1-2, with unresolved D. Trimming pared 4 bases from V and 5 bases from J, leaving 12 bases between. The CDR3 spans 13 residues. Germline V gives CDR1 SGDLS, CDR2 YYNGEE. CDR3 protein: CASSSNDLYGYTF. DNA for the CDR3: TGTGCCAGCAGCTCAAACGATCTTTATGGCTACACCTTC.

The rearrangement links TRBV9 to TRBJ1-1, with D unclear. Germline CDR1 and CDR2: SGDLS and YYNGEE. The CDR3 sequence is 13 residues long. V was trimmed by 4 bases and J by 4 bases, leaving 11 bases between them. In DNA, the CDR3 is TGTGCCAGCAGCCAGGAGGGCCTCACTGAAGCTTTCTTT. Translation gives CASSQEGLTEAFF. The complete variable domain, with remaining parts taken from reference TRBV9 and TRBJ1-1, reads DSGVTQTPKHLITATGQRVTLRCSPRSGDLSVYWYQQSLDQGLQFLIQYYNGEERAKGNILERFSAQQFPDLHSELNLSSLELGDSALYFCASSQEGLTEAFFGQGTRLTVV.

This chain connects TRBV5-6 to TRBJ1-1; D remains ambiguous. V gave up 4 bases and J gave up 6 bases, with 10 bases separating them. The germline CDR1 and CDR2 sequences are SGHDT and YYEEEE. The CDR3 consists of 12 residues. In DNA, the CDR3 is TGTGCCAGCAGCCTGGGATCATCTGAAGCTTTCTTT. Amino acids: CASSLGSSEAFF.

The gene calls are TRBV30 and TRBJ2-5; no reliable D call. Germline V gene sequence: CDR1 GTSNPN, CDR2 SVGIG (reference sequence). V lost 2 bases to trimming and J lost 5 bases, with 9 bases between them. This CDR3 comprises 12 residues. The CDR3, as DNA: TGTGCCTGGAGTCCAGGAACGGAGACCCAGTACTTC. This gives the protein CAWSPGTETQYF. Full variable domain (outside the CDR3, taken from reference TRBV30 and TRBJ2-5): SQTIHQWPATLVQPVGSPLSLECTVEGTSNPNLYWYRQAAGRGLQLLFYSVGIGQISSEVPQNLSASRPQDRQFILSSKKLLLSDSGFYLCAWSPGTETQYFGPGTRLLVL.

The chain joins TRBV9 to TRBJ1-4; TRBD1 might be the D (6 bases). CDR3 length: 14 residues. The germline gives CDR1 SGDLS, CDR2 YYNGEE. Trimming stripped 2 bases from V and 6 bases from J, with 11 bases between. CDR3 protein: CASSVGGRDEKLFF. DNA of the CDR3: TGTGCCAGCAGCGTCGGGGGGCGCGATGAAAAACTGTTTTTT.

This clone turned up a few times. The rearrangement uses TRBV19 and TRBJ1-2; TRBD1 matches at 8 bases. The germline CDR1 and CDR2 sequences are LNHDA and SQIVND (reference sequence). With 3 bases clipped from V and 1 base from J, the junction kept 4 bases outside the gene matches. This CDR3 contains 15 residues. CDR3 sequence: CASSIGQGLNYGYTF. CDR3 in DNA: TGTGCCAGTAGTATCGGACAGGGACTTAACTATGGCTACACCTTC.

The chain recombines TRBV28 with TRBJ1-4; possibly TRBD1 for D (5 bases). Germline values: CDR1 MDHEN, CDR2 SYDVKM. The CDR3 loop spans 15 amino acids. V lost 3 bases and J 8 bases, leaving 16 bases between the germline ends. The DNA for the CDR3 is TGTGCCAGCAGTTTGGGTTGGCAGGGCGGAGAAAAACTGTTTTTT. Its protein product is CASSLGWQGGEKLFF.

This chain uses TRBV9 with TRBJ2-7; D unresolved. Deletions cut 0 bases from V and 7 bases from J, with 11 bases between. Germline lookup yields CDR1 SGDLS and CDR2 YYNGEE. This CDR3 comprises 13 residues. For the CDR3, the DNA is TGTGCCAGCAGCGTAGTTGTAGTAGGTGAGCAGTACTTC. Translating it yields CASSVVVVGEQYF.

This sequence joins TRBV12-5 and TRBJ2-1; possibly TRBD2 for D (6 bases). Between the trimmed V and J ends, which lost 5 bases and 9 bases, there was a span of 14 bases. This CDR3 is 13 amino acids long. Germline V gives CDR1 LGHNT, CDR2 FRNRAP. The CDR3 region has the DNA TGTGCTAGTGGTACCCCTAGCGTGGGTGAGCAGTTCTTC. This encodes CASGTPSVGEQFF. Filled out from reference TRBV12-5 and TRBJ2-1, the complete variable domain reads DARVTQTPRHKVTEMGQEVTMRCQPILGHNTVFWYRQTMMQGLELLAYFRNRAPLDDSGMPKDRFSAEMPDATLATLKIQPSEPRDSAVYFCASGTPSVGEQFFGPGTRLTVL.

The chain carries TRBV7-9 and TRBJ1-4, with D possibly being TRBD1 (5 bases). Germline V lookup: CDR1 SEHNR, CDR2 FQNEAQ (reference sequence). This CDR3 has 13 amino acids. V lost 8 bases, J lost 11 bases, and 18 bases lay in between. In DNA form, the CDR3 reads TGTGCCAGCTATAGGGACCCCGAAAAGAAACTGTTTTTT. Translated, it gives CASYRDPEKKLFF.

This clone was counted between two and nine times. The V and J genes are TRBV7-8 and TRBJ2-7; 7 bases line up with TRBD2. The CDR3 spans 15 residues. Germline V gives CDR1 SGHVS, CDR2 FQNEAQ. Trimming took 5 bases from V and 1 from J; bases not matched to a gene: 8. The chain's CDR3 is CASSPRLAESYEQYF. CDR3 nucleotide sequence: TGTGCCAGCAGCCCCCGACTAGCAGAGTCCTACGAGCAGTACTTC.